This TCR beta chain emerged from a study of shared clonotypes between healthy human individuals. General observations from the study: It was the few donors that limited the genetic and exposure-history diversity represented.

Only in-frame clones appear in the TCRdb table, and some are missing; sequencing was by immunoSEQ multiplex PCR. The sample holds about 2.4 million clones, more than 85% seen once. The length of the CDR3 is 15 residues. Germline V gene sequence: CDR1 SGHTA, CDR2 FQGTGA. V lost 2 bases to trimming and J lost 7 bases, with 18 bases between them. As to this clone: The antigen is unknown.

The sequenced material came from naive CD4+ T cells from PBMCs. Regarding subset: CD45RA+ positively selected. The TCR was taken from a man younger than 35 in good health. Some clones in this sample may be carry-over from other donors' samples. The genes are TRBV7-3 and TRBJ2-7; D is possibly TRBD1 (5 bases). For the CDR3, the DNA is TGTGCCAGCAGCTTAGGGTCAGGGCCGCTGGGGGAGCAGTACTTC. Its translation is CASSLGSGPLGEQYF.